The entry that follows covers one T cell receptor (beta chain) sequence. A sample-barcoded 5' primer and a J-beta primer mix were used in a second PCR of roughly 7 to 11 cycles. TCRdb independently ran MiXCR on the 5' RACE reads; one entry per CDR3 protein. In the table there are approximately 1.5 million distinct CDR3 sequences, roughly a third of which are singletons. Isolation of PBMCs gave at least 7 million cells per sample. This sample is drawn from a study of blood T cells in healthy people across ages. The CDR3 contains 15 residues. With V trimmed by 0 bases and J by 9 bases, 7 bases remained unmatched. CDR1 DFQATT and CDR2 SNEGSKA come from the germline V gene (reference sequence).

The receptor's source is a woman aged 25-40 years in good health. This rearrangement joins TRBV20-1 to TRBJ2-1; 11 bases are shared with TRBD2. The sequenced material came from blood. The CDR3: CSARDPTSGRLEQFF. The DNA for the CDR3 is TGCAGTGCTAGAGATCCAACTAGCGGGAGACTTGAGCAGTTCTTC.